The 7 T cell receptor beta chains reported below all come from one sample, sequenced in a study of monozygotic twins with inflammatory bowel disease. Each CDR3 protein gets one entry in TCRdb, which reprocessed the 5' RACE reads and gives no DNA. Recorded for this sample: fewer than 150,000 distinct CDR3 sequences. Sequencing was done on a sample of blood. Source of these receptors: a human donor with ulcerative colitis or Crohn's disease, or a healthy co-twin of an affected twin (not recorded which).

The chain is built from TRBV7-2 and TRBJ2-5; TCRdb lists TRBD2, though no DNA is available to test this call. There are 14 residues in the CDR3. Germline CDR1 reads SGHTA; CDR2 reads FQGNSA. This CDR3 reads CASSKSGGVETQYF.

The chain carries TRBV6-1 and TRBJ1-4. The CDR3 has 14 amino acids. The germline V gene has CDR1 MNHNS and CDR2 SASEGT. CDR3 sequence: CASRTQTGWEKLFF.

The chain links TRBV7-2 to TRBJ2-5; TCRdb reports TRBD2, a call that lacks DNA to check it against. Germline V gene lookup returns CDR1 SGHTA and CDR2 FQGNSA. This CDR3 region has 16 residues. CDR3 residues: CASSHTGGPRRETQYF.

V usage is TRBV3-1 and J usage is TRBJ2-1; the D call of TRBD2 rests on TCRdb alone, since no DNA is present to check it. This CDR3 spans 17 amino acids. Germline CDR1 is LGHDT and CDR2 is YNNKEL (reference sequence). CDR3: CASSQGTAGGYYNEQFF.

This rearrangement joins TRBV4-2 to TRBJ1-1; absent DNA, TCRdb's TRBD1 call cannot be checked. The CDR3 has 14 residues. Germline CDR1 and CDR2: LGHNA and YNFKEQ. CDR3 protein: CASSQGDRDTEAFF.

The chain combines TRBV7-3 with TRBJ2-6. The CDR3 runs to 15 residues. The germline V gene encodes CDR1 SGHTA and CDR2 FQGTGA. The CDR3 protein is CASSLTRSGANVLTF.

The chain carries TRBV12-3 or TRBV12-4 and TRBJ2-2. The CDR3 contains 12 residues. CDR3 in amino acids: CASRSRTGELFF.